The present TCR beta chain was sequenced within a study of response to subunit inactivated influenza vaccine. TCRdb itself ran the RT-PCR reads through MiXCR, one entry per CDR3 protein. The sample shows hundreds of thousands of distinct CDR3 sequences, approximately 14% of them seen only once. Germline assignment: CDR1 SGHRS and CDR2 YFSETQ. The CDR3 extends over 18 amino acids. V trimming: 4 bases; J trimming: 0 bases; junction bases outside the gene matches: 8. Study observations and caveats: The authors offered the suggestion that each seasonal influenza vaccination recruits few new T cells.

On this clonotype itself: Its antigen is not known.

Sequences were derived from PBMCs from blood, sampled less than 15 days before vaccination. The receptor was derived from a man aged 50 to 59 who received an inactivated influenza vaccine. The rearrangement uses TRBV5-1 and TRBJ2-2; 11 nucleotides line up with TRBD1. CDR3 DNA: TGCGCCAGCAGCGTGACCGGGACAGGGGGTCCGAACACCGGGGAGCTGTTTTTT. Translating gives CASSVTGTGGPNTGELFF.